A single sample gave rise to the 29 T cell receptor beta chains below, sequenced in a study of cytomegalovirus exposure and HLA in healthy donors. Researchers ran the PCR with 60 Vbeta and 13 Jbeta primers. Assay: immunoSEQ multiplex PCR; the TCRdb copy retains only in-frame clones and omits some. The sample shows over 150,000 clones, roughly 80% of them seen only once. The sample taken for sequencing was PBMCs. The receptors shown here come from a man aged 25 to 45 in good health and CMV-seropositive.

There are a few counts of this clone. The V and J genes are TRBV25-1 and TRBJ1-2; D is undetermined. Germline CDR1 and CDR2: MGHDK and SYGVNS. V was cut by 10 bases and J by 2 bases, with 5 bases left in between. This CDR3 has 10 residues. DNA for the CDR3: TGTGCCACCGAGAACTATGGCTACACCTTC. This codes for CATENYGYTF.

This clone was seen a few times. The chain combines TRBV6-1 with TRBJ2-7; TRBD2 aligns across 10 bases. The CDR3 sequence is 17 residues long. Trimming at V came to 4 bases and at J to 3 bases, leaving 12 bases not matched to a gene. In germline, CDR1 is MNHNS, CDR2 SASEGT. The CDR3 spells CASSVQKLAGLGYEQYF. DNA for the CDR3: TGTGCCAGCAGTGTCCAAAAACTAGCGGGACTGGGCTACGAGCAGTACTTC.

The V call is TRBV19, the J call TRBJ2-2, with 12 bases matching TRBD2. CDR1 LNHDA and CDR2 SQIVND come from the germline V gene (reference sequence). The CDR3 spans 15 residues. Trimming cost V 3 bases and J 5 bases; bases outside gene matches: 1. The CDR3 protein is CASSIGTSGTGELFF. CDR3 bases: TGTGCCAGTAGTATCGGGACTAGCGGGACCGGGGAGCTGTTTTTT.

The chain recombines TRBV28 with TRBJ1-5; tentative D call: TRBD1 (5 bases). The CDR3 sequence is 17 residues long. The V gene lost 2 bases and the J gene lost 5 bases, with 19 bases spanning the gap. The V gene's germline CDR1 is MDHEN and CDR2 SYDVKM. The CDR3 sequence is CASSLNWAQGGHQPQHF. CDR3 DNA: TGTGCCAGCAGTTTAAATTGGGCTCAGGGAGGGCATCAGCCCCAGCATTTT.

V gene TRBV5-1 combines with J gene TRBJ2-1; TRBD2 agrees at 8 bases. V lost 3 bases to trimming and J lost 5 bases; unmatched junction nucleotides: 7. The CDR3 length is 15 residues. Looked up from germline, CDR1 is SGHRS and CDR2 is YFSETQ. The CDR3 nucleotides are TGCGCCAGCAGCTCCGTAGCGGGACCCGACAATGAGCAGTTCTTC. Residues: CASSSVAGPDNEQFF. Supplemented by reference TRBV5-1 and TRBJ2-1, the full variable domain reads KAGVTQTPRYLIKTRGQQVTLSCSPISGHRSVSWYQQTPGQGLQFLFEYFSETQRNKGNFPGRFSGRQFSNSRSEMNVSTLELGDSALYLCASSSVAGPDNEQFFGPGTRLTVL.

V usage is TRBV4-3 and J usage is TRBJ2-1, with D uncertain. Deletions cut 0 bases from V and 8 bases from J, with 11 bases between. The length of the CDR3 is 14 residues. Germline CDR1 and CDR2: LGHNA and YSLEER. CDR3 sequence: CASSQEVAVDEQFF. CDR3 in DNA: TGCGCCAGCAGCCAAGAGGTGGCGGTCGATGAGCAGTTCTTC.

The gene calls are TRBV4-3 and TRBJ2-6; 8 bases fit TRBD2. The trim removed 0 bases at V and 1 base at J, leaving 11 bases unmatched. The CDR3 has 20 residues. Germline CDR1 and CDR2: LGHNA and YSLEER. The CDR3 coding sequence is TGCGCCAGCAGCCAAGATCGCGGGGGGTACCTGGAGTCTGGGGCCAACGTCCTGACTTTC. It specifies CASSQDRGGYLESGANVLTF.

This clone turned up a few times. The V call is TRBV7-9, the J call TRBJ1-6, with D unclear. The germline CDR1 and CDR2 sequences are SEHNR and FQNEAQ (reference sequence). With 2 bases removed from V and 8 bases from J, the gap between germline ends came to 4 bases. This CDR3 has 12 amino acids. The CDR3 region has the DNA TGTGCCAGCAGCTTACGTGATTCACCCCTCCACTTT. Protein sequence: CASSLRDSPLHF.

This chain links TRBV7-9 with TRBJ1-5; D is undetermined. Germline V gene data show CDR1 as SEHNR and CDR2 as FQNEAQ (reference sequence). Deletions cut 5 bases from V and 3 bases from J, with 8 bases between. The CDR3 extends over 13 amino acids. CDR3 residues: CASSRGPNQPQHF. The CDR3 nucleotides are TGTGCCAGCAGCCGGGGTCCCAATCAGCCCCAGCATTTT.

The J gene is TRBJ2-5, the V gene TRBV11-2; TRBD2 matches 7 bases. J gave up 4 bases and V 7 bases, and 12 bases lay outside the gene matches. The germline V gene encodes CDR1 SGHAT and CDR2 FQNNGV. CDR3 length: 15 amino acids. The CDR3 is CASNALAPGGETQYF. CDR3 sequence (DNA): TGTGCCAGCAACGCCCTGGCACCGGGAGGAGAGACCCAGTACTTC.

This chain uses TRBV19 with TRBJ2-3; 11 nucleotides agree with TRBD2. Germline assignment: CDR1 LNHDA and CDR2 SQIVND (reference sequence). Trimming took 4 bases from V and 0 from J; bases not matched to a gene: 3. CDR3 length: 16 amino acids. The CDR3 loop is CASSRLAGTSTDTQYF. DNA for the CDR3: TGTGCCAGTAGTAGACTAGCGGGAACTAGCACAGATACGCAGTATTTT. Complete variable domain (other parts from reference TRBV19 and TRBJ2-3): DGGITQSPKYLFRKEGQNVTLSCEQNLNHDAMYWYRQDPGQGLRLIYYSQIVNDFQKGDIAEGYSVSREKKESFPLTVTSAQKNPTAFYLCASSRLAGTSTDTQYFGPGTRLTVL.

This clone has just one count. The CDR3 DNA sequence: TGTGCCAGCAGTTACGCGGGACAGAAAAACACTGAAGCTTTCTTT. Translated, it gives CASSYAGQKNTEAFF. This chain connects TRBV6-6 to TRBJ1-1; 7 positions agree with TRBD1. The V segment lost 2 bases and the J segment 2 bases; nucleotides outside the gene matches: 5. This CDR3 is 15 amino acids long. Germline values: CDR1 MNHNY, CDR2 SVGAGI (reference sequence).

The chain couples TRBV9 to TRBJ2-7, with 8 bases matching TRBD2. The CDR3 is 14 residues long. The germline V gene has CDR1 SGDLS and CDR2 YYNGEE. V lost 4 bases and J lost 5; bases outside the gene matches: 8. CDR3 protein: CASSRSSGNHEQYF. Here the CDR3 DNA reads TGTGCCAGCAGCAGAAGTAGCGGGAACCACGAGCAGTACTTC.

The rearrangement joins TRBV27 to TRBJ2-1; possibly TRBD1 for D (6 bases). With 8 bases removed from V and 5 bases from J, the gap between germline ends came to 19 bases. The CDR3 loop spans 15 amino acids. The germline V gene encodes CDR1 MNHEY and CDR2 SMNVEV (reference sequence). The DNA for the CDR3 is TGTGCCAGCGCACCCCCCAACAGGGACAACAATGAGCAGTTCTTC. Its protein product is CASAPPNRDNNEQFF.

The rearrangement uses TRBV27 and TRBJ1-5, with unresolved D. Germline V CDR1 and CDR2: MNHEY, SMNVEV (reference sequence). The CDR3 runs to 14 residues. Trimming pared 6 bases from V and 0 bases from J, leaving 9 bases between. This CDR3 is CASRADYSNQPQHF. The DNA for the CDR3 is TGTGCCAGCAGGGCGGACTATAGCAATCAGCCCCAGCATTTT.

CDR3 nucleotide sequence: TGTGCCAGCAGAGAACAGGGGGCCCTTAGCACAGATACGCAGTATTTT. Its protein product is CASREQGALSTDTQYF. The chain uses TRBV6-1 and TRBJ2-3, with 9 bases identical to TRBD1. The length of the CDR3 is 16 residues. Germline CDR1 and CDR2: MNHNS and SASEGT. V dropped 6 bases and J dropped 0; count of bases not matched to a gene: 7.

The rearrangement links TRBV7-8 to TRBJ1-6; D is unresolved. Germline V gene sequence: CDR1 SGHVS, CDR2 FQNEAQ. V shed 1 base and J shed 0 bases, with 10 bases lying between them. The CDR3 is made up of 17 amino acids. Here the CDR3 reads CASSLVTHSSYNSPLHF. In DNA form, the CDR3 reads TGTGCCAGCAGCTTAGTGACCCACAGCTCCTATAATTCACCCCTCCACTTT.

Written as DNA, the CDR3 is TGTGCCAGCAGCCAGACTAGCTCCACCGGGGAGCTGTTTTTT. Amino acid sequence: CASSQTSSTGELFF. V and J are TRBV9 and TRBJ2-2, with 7 nucleotides matching TRBD2. This CDR3 has 14 amino acids. CDR1 SGDLS and CDR2 YYNGEE come from the germline V gene. The trim removed 4 bases at V and 4 bases at J, leaving 4 bases unmatched.

In its sample, this clone was seen once. V and J are TRBV4-2 and TRBJ2-1; the match to TRBD2 covers 9 bases. Trimming removed 6 bases from V and 8 bases from J; junction bases left unmatched: 11. CDR3 size: 15 residues. Germline V gene sequence: CDR1 LGHNA, CDR2 YNFKEQ. This CDR3 reads CASSPGGGRAHEQFF. CDR3 DNA sequence: TGTGCCAGCAGTCCCGGGGGCGGGAGGGCCCATGAGCAGTTCTTC.

The rearrangement links TRBV7-9 to TRBJ1-2, with D perhaps matching TRBD1 (5 bases). Trimming pared 5 bases from V and 1 base from J, leaving 17 bases between. Germline V gene lookup returns CDR1 SEHNR and CDR2 FQNEAQ (reference sequence). The CDR3 is 16 residues long. The CDR3 reads CASSPNLQASNYGYTF. The CDR3 DNA sequence: TGTGCCAGCAGCCCGAACCTACAGGCGAGTAACTATGGCTACACCTTC.

The J gene is TRBJ2-1, the V gene TRBV6-6, with 10 nucleotides matching TRBD2. Germline V CDR1 and CDR2: MNHNY, SVGAGI (reference sequence). Germline trimming cut 6 bases from V and 8 bases from J; bases unmatched to any gene: 10. This CDR3 has 15 residues. The CDR3 here is CASRGLAGAGHEQFF. The CDR3, as DNA: TGTGCCAGCAGGGGGCTAGCGGGAGCCGGCCATGAGCAGTTCTTC.

The chain couples TRBV7-8 to TRBJ2-1; TRBD2 aligns across 13 bases. Germline values: CDR1 SGHVS, CDR2 FQNEAQ. The CDR3 loop spans 18 amino acids. V was clipped by 5 bases and J by 7 bases; unmatched bases: 14. Written as DNA, the CDR3 is TGTGCCAGCAGCAGTGGATATGGACTAGCGGGAGTAGGGAATGAGCAGTTCTTC. Protein: CASSSGYGLAGVGNEQFF. The full variable domain, with the rest looked up from reference TRBV7-8 and TRBJ2-1, is GAGVSQSPRYKVAKRGQDVALRCDPISGHVSLFWYQQALGQGPEFLTYFQNEAQLDKSGLPSDRFFAERPEGSVSTLKIQRTQQEDSAVYLCASSSGYGLAGVGNEQFFGPGTRLTVL.

A single count supports this clone. This sequence joins TRBV19 and TRBJ2-7; TRBD2 might be the D (6 bases). Trimming stripped 10 bases from V and 5 bases from J, with 27 bases between. From germline, CDR1 is LNHDA and CDR2 SQIVND (reference sequence). This CDR3 contains 16 residues. The CDR3 DNA follows: TGTGCCACCACGAATCGGGTGCGGGGCGGAATCGACGAGCAGTACTTC. Its translation: CATTNRVRGGIDEQYF.

The chain carries TRBV14 and TRBJ1-4; D may be TRBD1 (5 bases). Germline CDR1 reads SGHDN; CDR2 reads FVKESK. This CDR3 spans 15 amino acids. The V end lost 2 bases, the J end lost 7 bases, and 14 bases lay between the germline ends. CDR3 protein: CASSQQVGGGEKLFF. CDR3 bases: TGTGCCAGCAGCCAACAAGTCGGGGGAGGTGAAAAACTGTTTTTT.

The genes are TRBV6-5 and TRBJ1-1, with 9 bases aligning to TRBD1. The CDR3 contains 15 residues. Germline V gives CDR1 MNHEY, CDR2 SVGAGI. The trim removed 2 bases at V and 0 bases at J, leaving 1 base unmatched. The CDR3 sequence: CASSYTGGLNTEAFF. The CDR3 region has the DNA TGTGCCAGCAGTTACACAGGGGGCCTGAACACTGAAGCTTTCTTT.

V and J are TRBV9 and TRBJ2-5, with 13 bases aligning to TRBD2. V lost 3 bases to trimming and J lost 5 bases; unmatched junction nucleotides: 7. This CDR3 has 16 residues. Per germline, CDR1 SGDLS and CDR2 YYNGEE. The CDR3: CASSGGLAGVRETQYF. The CDR3 nucleotides are TGTGCCAGCAGCGGAGGACTAGCGGGGGTCAGGGAGACCCAGTACTTC.

This clone was recorded a few times. The V gene is TRBV29-1, the J gene TRBJ1-2, with D hard to call. Germline lookup yields CDR1 SQVTM and CDR2 ANQGSEA. This CDR3 contains 12 residues. The V end was cut by 3 bases, the J end by 2 bases, with 7 bases between. CDR3 sequence (DNA): TGCAGCGTTGACGACACGAACTATGGCTACACCTTC. This sequence encodes CSVDDTNYGYTF.

The rearrangement uses TRBV25-1 and TRBJ1-2; maybe TRBD1 (5 bases). Between the trimmed V and J ends, which lost 4 bases and 1 base, there was a span of 16 bases. The germline CDR1 and CDR2 sequences are MGHDK and SYGVNS. The CDR3 covers 16 residues. CDR3: CASSGPVGEGNYGYTF. The CDR3 DNA follows: TGTGCCAGCAGTGGTCCGGTGGGGGAGGGTAACTATGGCTACACCTTC.

This clone turned up a few times. The CDR3 sequence is CASSLARSQGHTPQHF. CDR3 coding DNA: TGTGCCAGCAGCTTAGCGAGATCACAGGGTCATACGCCCCAGCATTTT. J is TRBJ1-5 and V is TRBV7-8, with D perhaps matching TRBD1 (6 bases). V lost 0 bases and J 9 bases, leaving 18 bases between the germline ends. This CDR3 has 16 residues. CDR1 is SGHVS and CDR2 is FQNEAQ in the germline V gene.